This TCR beta chain appears in the sequencing data of a study of CD8+CD57+ T cells in acquired aplastic anemia. Study as a whole: Across the sorted CD4+ and CD8+ cells, DNA amounts averaged about 3 ug.

In patients chosen for sequencing, flow cytometry had shown CD8+CD57+ cell expansion. TCR beta VDJ combinations and CDR3 sequences were profiled from genomic DNA. MiXCR was run by TCRdb on the reads, yielding one entry per CDR3 protein. Of under 200,000 distinct CDR3 sequences in the sample, 48% were seen once. The source is a human donor with aplastic anemia. Sequencing was carried out using sorted CD4+, CD8+, or CD8+CD57+ T cells (not recorded which) from PBMCs.

CDR3 amino acids: CSAGGKSYEQYF. CDR3 bases: TGCAGTGCGGGGGGCAAGTCCTACGAGCAGTACTTC. V gene TRBV20-1 combines with J gene TRBJ2-7; D is tentatively TRBD1 or TRBD2 (6 bases each). This CDR3 is 12 amino acids long. With 6 bases removed from V and 1 base from J, the gap between germline ends came to 10 bases. Germline V lookup: CDR1 DFQATT, CDR2 SNEGSKA (reference sequence).